This T cell receptor (beta chain) was observed in a study of T-cell reconstitution after alpha-beta-depleted transplantation in children. The library targeted TCRbeta and was prepared with unique molecular identifiers. TCRdb re-analysed the PCR reads in MiXCR, keeping a single row per CDR3 protein. This sample has hundreds of thousands of distinct CDR3 sequences, with roughly 13% found just once. A note on this clonotype: A much larger clone lies one base from this, so it may be a read error.

This CDR3 contains 15 residues. From germline, CDR1 is MNHEY and CDR2 SMNVEV (reference sequence). Trimming at V came to 3 bases and at J to 3 bases, leaving 5 bases not matched to a gene. This rearrangement joins TRBV27 to TRBJ2-7; 10 bases line up with TRBD2. The TCR comes from a male patient younger than 18 who had a stem cell transplant for acute myeloid leukemia, so the T cells may come from the graft donor. The sample was PBMCs, mostly from graft donor cells, taken 360 days after TCRalphabeta/CD19-depleted stem cell transplant. In DNA form, the CDR3 reads TGTGCCAGCAGTTTGGGGACTAGCGTGGTCTACGAGCAGTACTTC. Its translation: CASSLGTSVVYEQYF.